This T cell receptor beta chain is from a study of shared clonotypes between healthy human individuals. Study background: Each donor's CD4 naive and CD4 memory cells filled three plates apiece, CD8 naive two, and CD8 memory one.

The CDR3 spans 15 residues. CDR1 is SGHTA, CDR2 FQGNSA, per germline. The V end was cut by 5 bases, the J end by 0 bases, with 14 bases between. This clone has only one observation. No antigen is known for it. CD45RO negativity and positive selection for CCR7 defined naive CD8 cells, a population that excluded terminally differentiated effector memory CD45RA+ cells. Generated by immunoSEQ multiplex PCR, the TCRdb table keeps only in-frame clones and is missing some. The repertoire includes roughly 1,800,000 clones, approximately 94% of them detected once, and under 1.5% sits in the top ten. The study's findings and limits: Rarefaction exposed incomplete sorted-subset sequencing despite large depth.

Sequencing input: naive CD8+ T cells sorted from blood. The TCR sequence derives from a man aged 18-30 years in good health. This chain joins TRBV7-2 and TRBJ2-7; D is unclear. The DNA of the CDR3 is TGTGCCAGCAGCCCCTCTTGGGGTCTCTCCTACGAGCAGTACTTC. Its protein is CASSPSWGLSYEQYF.